Shown below are 14 T cell receptor beta chains from a single sample sequenced in a study of T cell responses to AZD1222 COVID-19 vaccine. TCRdb's copy holds only in-frame clones and misses some; the assay was immunoSEQ multiplex PCR. Among tens of thousands of clones listed, around 90% were seen once. The source material was peripheral blood, sampled 28 days after the second AZD1222 dose. These receptors all stem from an adult who received the AZD1222 COVID-19 vaccine.

The gene calls are TRBV28 and TRBJ2-5, with a possible D match to TRBD2 (6 bases). Germline assignment: CDR1 MDHEN and CDR2 SYDVKM. This CDR3 comprises 14 residues. Trimming cost V 6 bases and J 0 bases, with 11 bases left between them. CDR3 sequence reads: CASRSGGDQETQYF. The DNA of the CDR3 is TGTGCCAGCAGGTCTGGAGGGGACCAAGAGACCCAGTACTTC.

This rearrangement joins TRBV20-1 to TRBJ2-3; 10 nucleotides match TRBD2. V was clipped by 3 bases and J by 4 bases; unmatched bases: 10. Germline CDR1 DFQATT, CDR2 SNEGSKA (reference sequence). The CDR3 is 16 amino acids. The CDR3: CSASDLLAGTSDTQYF. CDR3 coding DNA: TGCAGTGCTAGTGACCTACTAGCGGGAACGTCAGATACGCAGTATTTT.

The sample holds a few counts of this clone. The genes are TRBV19 and TRBJ1-5; D possibly corresponds to TRBD1 (6 bases). CDR1 LNHDA and CDR2 SQIVND come from the germline V gene (reference sequence). The CDR3 totals 15 residues. V lost 1 base, J lost 2 bases, and 9 bases lay in between. CDR3 loop: CASSIVAGGNQPQHF. CDR3 in DNA: TGTGCCAGTAGTATAGTCGCAGGGGGCAATCAGCCCCAGCATTTT.

The chain joins TRBV19 to TRBJ2-3, with 11 bases fitting TRBD2. The CDR3 loop spans 15 amino acids. From germline, CDR1 is LNHDA and CDR2 SQIVND (reference sequence). V gave up 6 bases and J gave up 4 bases; unmatched junction bases: 6. The CDR3 nucleotides are TGTGCCAGTAGCCCGCTAGCGGGAGGCCCAGATACGCAGTATTTT. Translation gives CASSPLAGGPDTQYF.

The rearrangement links TRBV28 to TRBJ2-3; possible D gene TRBD2, 7 bases. V gave up 4 bases and J gave up 5 bases, with 10 bases separating them. The CDR3 totals 13 residues. Germline V CDR1 and CDR2: MDHEN, SYDVKM. In nucleotides, the CDR3 is TGTGCCAGCAGTTCGGGGGGACAAGATACGCAGTATTTT. As protein: CASSSGGQDTQYF.

This rearrangement joins TRBV28 to TRBJ1-6, with 7 bases matching TRBD1. From germline, CDR1 is MDHEN and CDR2 SYDVKM. This CDR3 has 15 amino acids. V lost 6 bases, J lost 4 bases, and 6 bases stayed unmatched. The CDR3 sequence is CASSSRTGYNSPLHF. Here the CDR3 DNA reads TGTGCCAGCAGCTCCCGGACAGGTTATAATTCACCCCTCCACTTT.

This clone was detected once. The gene calls are TRBV5-1 and TRBJ2-5, with TRBD1 matching 10 bases. V lost 5 bases and J lost 5; bases outside the gene matches: 6. This CDR3 has 14 residues. Germline V gives CDR1 SGHRS, CDR2 YFSETQ. Here the CDR3 reads CASSPSGQGETQYF. CDR3 sequence (DNA): TGCGCCAGCAGTCCCTCGGGACAGGGGGAGACCCAGTACTTC.

This clone was seen once. The genes are TRBV3-1 (or the pseudogene TRBV3-2) and TRBJ2-3; TRBD2 aligns across 11 bases. V shed 0 bases and J 5 bases; nucleotides not matched to a gene: 7. The germline V gene has CDR1 LGHDT and CDR2 YNNKEL (reference sequence). The CDR3 sequence is 17 residues long. The chain's CDR3 is CASSQDKLAGAGDTQYF. For the CDR3, the DNA is TGTGCCAGCAGCCAAGACAAACTAGCGGGAGCGGGAGATACGCAGTATTTT.

This chain connects TRBV29-1 to TRBJ1-4; a possible D gene is TRBD1 (5 bases). Germline V gene data show CDR1 as SQVTM and CDR2 as ANQGSEA. This CDR3 region has 13 residues. Trimming took off 5 bases at V and 7 bases at J, with 14 bases between the two ends. The CDR3 loop is CSVRDSGGEKLFF. The CDR3 nucleotides read TGCAGCGTTAGGGACTCCGGGGGTGAAAAACTGTTTTTT. Combining the CDR3 with reference TRBV29-1 and TRBJ1-4 gives the whole variable domain SAVISQKPSRDICQRGTSLTIQCQVDSQVTMMFWYRQQPGQSLTLIATANQGSEATYESGFVIDKFPISRPNLTFSTLTVSNMSPEDSSIYLCSVRDSGGEKLFFGSGTQLSVL.

The chain recombines TRBV15 with TRBJ2-2; 7 bases fit TRBD2. The J segment lost 7 bases and the V segment lost 0 bases, leaving 8 bases of the junction unmatched. The germline CDR1 and CDR2 sequences are LNHNV and YYDKDF (reference sequence). The CDR3 length is 16 residues. CDR3 bases: TGTGCCACCAGCAGAGACGGGAGGTTCGGGGGCGGGGAGCTGTTTTTT. Translated, it gives CATSRDGRFGGGELFF.

The rearrangement links TRBV21-1 to TRBJ2-7; TRBD1, as called in the table, went unchecked against the DNA. TRBV21-1 represents a pseudogene. This CDR3 is 19 amino acids long. CDR3 protein: CASSKWATGHTERSYEQYF. The CDR3 DNA follows: TGTGCCAGCAGCAAATGGGCGACAGGACACACTGAACGGTCCTACGAGCAGTACTTC.

The gene calls are TRBV28 and TRBJ2-1; D is unresolved. The CDR3 is made up of 12 amino acids. Germline V gene lookup returns CDR1 MDHEN and CDR2 SYDVKM. The ends were cut back, 2 bases at V and 10 bases at J, with 9 bases in the middle. The CDR3 sequence: CASSLERGEQFF. The CDR3 region has the DNA TGTGCCAGCAGTTTAGAGCGCGGCGAGCAGTTCTTC.

This chain links TRBV28 with TRBJ2-3, with D perhaps matching TRBD2 (5 bases). The V gene lost 7 bases and the J gene lost 3 bases, with 11 bases spanning the gap. The CDR3 is made up of 13 amino acids. Germline assignment: CDR1 MDHEN and CDR2 SYDVKM. The CDR3 spells CASKLPGTDTQYF. The CDR3 coding sequence is TGTGCCAGCAAACTCCCGGGGACAGATACGCAGTATTTT.

This rearrangement joins TRBV5-1 to TRBJ1-4, with D perhaps TRBD1 (5 bases). Per the germline V gene, CDR1 is SGHRS and CDR2 is YFSETQ. This CDR3 comprises 15 residues. V shed 4 bases and J shed 8 bases, with 18 bases lying between them. CDR3 residues: CASSPVWGPEEKLFF. The CDR3 nucleotides read TGCGCCAGCAGCCCTGTTTGGGGCCCGGAGGAAAAACTGTTTTTT.